This T cell receptor (beta chain) originates from a study of blood T cell repertoires in COVID-19. CDR3 size: 10 residues. Looked up from germline, CDR1 is MNHEY and CDR2 is SMNVEV (reference sequence). Trimming took 6 bases from V and 4 from J, leaving 4 bases between them. Authors' processing steps: Cell counts per sample came from amplifying reference gene primers. Here immunoSEQ multiplex PCR was the method, and the copy in TCRdb shows in-frame clones only, minus some. That table is the source of V, J and clone size, and D and trimming were worked out from the DNA. The data show under 150,000 clones, over 75% seen once.

The TCR was taken from a man between 45 and 60 years old in a cohort exposed to, infected with or recovered from COVID-19 (not recorded which). The chain has TRBV27 and TRBJ2-7, with D uncertain. Input material: PBMCs or T cells enriched from blood (not recorded which). DNA for the CDR3: TGTGCCAGCAGCCCATACGAGCAGTACTTC. It encodes CASSPYEQYF.